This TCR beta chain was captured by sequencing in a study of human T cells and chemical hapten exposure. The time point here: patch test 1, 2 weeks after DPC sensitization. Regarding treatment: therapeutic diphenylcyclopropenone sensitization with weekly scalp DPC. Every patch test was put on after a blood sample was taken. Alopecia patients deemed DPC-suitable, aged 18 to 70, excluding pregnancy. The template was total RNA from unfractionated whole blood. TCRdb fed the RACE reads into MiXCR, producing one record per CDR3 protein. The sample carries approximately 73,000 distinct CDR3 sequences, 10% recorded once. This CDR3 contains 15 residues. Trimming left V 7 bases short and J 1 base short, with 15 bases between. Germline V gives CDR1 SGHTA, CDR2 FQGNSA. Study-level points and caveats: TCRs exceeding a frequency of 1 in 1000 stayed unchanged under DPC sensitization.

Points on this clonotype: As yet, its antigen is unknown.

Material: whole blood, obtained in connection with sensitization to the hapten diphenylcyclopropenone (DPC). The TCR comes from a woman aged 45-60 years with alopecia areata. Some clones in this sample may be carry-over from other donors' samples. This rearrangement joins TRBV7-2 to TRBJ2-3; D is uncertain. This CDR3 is CASTLTLVGTDTQYF. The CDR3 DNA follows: TGTGCCAGCACCCTCACTCTAGTTGGCACAGATACGCAGTATTTT.